This T cell receptor (beta chain) stems from a study of identical twins. A single record per CDR3 protein comes from TCRdb applying MiXCR to the 5' RACE reads. This table holds under 900,000 distinct CDR3 sequences, about 20% found once. The CDR3 runs 16 residues. J gave up 4 bases and V 2 bases, and 8 bases lay outside the gene matches. General study results and limits: Cross-sectional statistical analysis, not tracking of the same donors, underpinned the conclusions. Out-of-frame alpha sequences common to twins were enriched for low generation probability.

The sample holds one count of this clonotype. What it recognizes is unknown. These data are also associated with another study on T cells expressing NK-cell markers. As reported in that work: Most of the eight sequenced donors tested HCMV-seropositive; one tested seronegative. For 5 to 7 donors, the dominant NKG2C+ clonotypes made up roughly 1.0-7.0% of their CD8+ T cells.

Material for sequencing was PBMCs. The chain couples TRBV12-3 or TRBV12-4 to TRBJ2-1, with TRBD2 matching 7 bases. The TCR comes from a woman between 18 and 29 years old in good health. For the CDR3, the DNA is TGTGCCAGCAGTTTAACGGGAGGCAGGGTATACAATGAGCAGTTCTTC. This encodes CASSLTGGRVYNEQFF.